This T cell receptor beta chain was found in a study of T cell responses to AZD1222 COVID-19 vaccine. Study summary: Timing groups of about 4 and about 12 weeks for second doses were pooled. Findings of the study overall: Spike-spanning, vaccine-associated CD4 TCRs were dominant at 160-218 and 743-854. There were repertoire samples only from the period after the peak T cell response. Unmutated variant regions reportedly attract nearly half of all spike-specific TCRs.

The repertoire was sequenced with immunoSEQ multiplex PCR; TCRdb's copy has only in-frame clones and lacks some. The data contain under 150,000 clones, around nine tenths of them singletons. This clone is a singleton in its sample. Its target is not known. After removal of 6 bases from V and 6 bases from J, the junction contained 8 bases not matched to a gene. This CDR3 contains 13 residues. The TCR originated in an adult in good health. This sequence joins TRBV12-3 or TRBV12-4 and TRBJ2-7; TRBD1 matches 7 bases. The sequences come from peripheral blood, collected on day 0 of AZD1222 vaccination. The CDR3 reads CASSFKRQGEQYF. CDR3 nucleotide sequence: TGTGCCAGCAGCTTCAAAAGACAGGGCGAGCAGTACTTC.